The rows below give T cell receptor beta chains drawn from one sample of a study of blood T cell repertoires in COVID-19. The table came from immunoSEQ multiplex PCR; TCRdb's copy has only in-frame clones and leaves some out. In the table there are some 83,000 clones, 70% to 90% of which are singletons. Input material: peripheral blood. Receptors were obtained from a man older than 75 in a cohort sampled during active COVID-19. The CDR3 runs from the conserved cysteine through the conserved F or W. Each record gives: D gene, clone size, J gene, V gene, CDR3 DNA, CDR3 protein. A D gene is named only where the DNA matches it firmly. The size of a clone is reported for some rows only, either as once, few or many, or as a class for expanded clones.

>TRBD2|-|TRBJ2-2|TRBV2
TGTGCCAGCAGTGATCCCAGCGGGACGAACACCGGGGAGCTGTTTTTT
CASSDPSGTNTGELFF
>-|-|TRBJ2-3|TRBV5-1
TGCGCCAGCAGCTCGTACGGGGAGGGCACAGATACGCAGTATTTT
CASSSYGEGTDTQYF
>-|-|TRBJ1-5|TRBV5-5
TGTGCCAGCAGCTTCATTGGGCAGGATCTTCAGCCCCAGCATTTT
CASSFIGQDLQPQHF
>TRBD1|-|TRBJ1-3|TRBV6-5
TGTGCCAGCAGTACGTGGGACAGCACAAACACCATATATTTT
CASSTWDSTNTIYF
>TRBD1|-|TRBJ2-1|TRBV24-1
TGTGCCACCAGTGATTTAGGGACAGGGACGAATGAGCAGTTCTTC
CATSDLGTGTNEQFF
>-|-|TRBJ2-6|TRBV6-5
TGTGCCAGCAGAGCCTTCCCCTCCGGGGCCAACGTCCTGACTTTC
CASRAFPSGANVLTF
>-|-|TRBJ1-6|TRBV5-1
TGCGCCAGCAGCCAGGGGACGGCTGGGGATTCACCCCTCCACTTT
CASSQGTAGDSPLHF
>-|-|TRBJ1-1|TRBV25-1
TGTGCCAGCAGTGACCCCGGGCAGGGAGGTACTGAAGCTTTCTTT
CASSDPGQGGTEAFF
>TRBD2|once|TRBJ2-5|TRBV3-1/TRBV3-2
TGTGCCAGCAGCCAAGGTGGGAGCGGGAAAGAGACCCAGTACTTC
CASSQGGSGKETQYF
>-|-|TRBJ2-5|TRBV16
TGTGCCAGCAGCCAATGGGTGGGCCGAGAGACCCAGTACTTC
CASSQWVGRETQYF
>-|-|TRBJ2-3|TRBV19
TGTGCCAGTAGTCTCCAGACATCTAGCACAGATACGCAGTATTTT
CASSLQTSSTDTQYF
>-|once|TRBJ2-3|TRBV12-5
TGTGCTAGTGGAAGTACTATGGCGGGTACAGATACGCAGTATTTT
CASGSTMAGTDTQYF
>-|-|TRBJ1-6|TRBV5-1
TGCGCCAGCAGCCTCCGGGACATAAATTCACCCCTCCACTTT
CASSLRDINSPLHF
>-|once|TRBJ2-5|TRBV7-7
TGTGCCAGCAGCTCCTACAGGGTGACGGTATTAATTAGGGAAGAGACCCAGTACTTC
CASSSYRVTVLIREETQYF
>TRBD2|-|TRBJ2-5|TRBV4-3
TGCGCCAGCAGCCAAGAAATCCCTAGCGGGGGGGGGAGCCAAGAGACCCAGTACTTC
CASSQEIPSGGGSQETQYF
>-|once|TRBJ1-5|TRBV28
TGTGCCAGCAGTTTAGAGAACCCCGGTCAGCCCCAGCATTTT
CASSLENPGQPQHF
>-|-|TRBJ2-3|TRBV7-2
TGTGCCAGCAGCACCACCATCGGGTACACAGATACGCAGTATTTT
CASSTTIGYTDTQYF